The 27 T cell receptor beta chains presented below share a single source sample, sequenced in a study of T cell responses to AZD1222 COVID-19 vaccine. Data came from immunoSEQ multiplex PCR; TCRdb stores just in-frame clones and leaves some out. This sample has about 68,000 clones, with 80% to 85% found just once. The sequencing here drew on peripheral blood, taken on day 0 of AZD1222 vaccination. All receptors derive from an adult in good health.

This clone was detected once. This chain connects TRBV18 to TRBJ1-5, with TRBD1 matching 12 bases. The germline V gene encodes CDR1 KGHSH and CDR2 LQKENI. The V segment lost 3 bases and the J segment 0 bases; nucleotides outside the gene matches: 6. The CDR3 contains 18 residues. In DNA, the CDR3 is TGTGCCAGCTCACCGACCGGGACAGGGGGCTATAGCAATCAGCCCCAGCATTTT. Encoded protein: CASSPTGTGGYSNQPQHF.

The chain recombines TRBV5-1 with TRBJ1-1; perhaps TRBD1 as D (5 bases). The CDR3 covers 14 residues. Germline V gives CDR1 SGHRS, CDR2 YFSETQ. The V end lost 2 bases, the J end lost 1 base, and 9 bases lay between the germline ends. The CDR3 DNA reads as TGCGCCAGCAGCTTAAGGAGGGGGAACACTGAAGCTTTCTTT. Translation gives CASSLRRGNTEAFF.

This clone has just a few counts. The J gene is TRBJ2-1, the V gene TRBV6-1; tentatively, D is TRBD1 (6 bases). This CDR3 contains 18 residues. Germline V gene lookup returns CDR1 MNHNS and CDR2 SASEGT. V lost 4 bases and J 4 bases, leaving 23 bases between the germline ends. In nucleotides, the CDR3 is TGTGCCAGCAGTGGACACACAGGGAACCCCTCCAGTTACAATGAGCAGTTCTTC. Translating it yields CASSGHTGNPSSYNEQFF.

The chain recombines TRBV6-1 with TRBJ2-3, with D hard to call. Trimming pared 3 bases from V and 0 bases from J, leaving 16 bases between. Germline CDR1 reads MNHNS; CDR2 reads SASEGT. The CDR3 runs 17 residues. In DNA form, the CDR3 reads TGTGCCAGCAGTGACGGAGTCGGGCGCGCCAGCACAGATACGCAGTATTTT. It is translated as CASSDGVGRASTDTQYF.

The CDR3 loop is CASSPTGLGNTIYF. DNA for the CDR3: TGTGCCAGCAGTCCGACAGGGTTAGGAAACACCATATATTTT. The chain carries TRBV6-5 and TRBJ1-3, with 7 bases identical to TRBD1. Germline trimming cut 5 bases from V and 4 bases from J; bases unmatched to any gene: 5. Germline V gene sequence: CDR1 MNHEY, CDR2 SVGAGI. CDR3 length: 14 residues.

This clone was detected a few times. The genes are TRBV25-1 and TRBJ2-4; D uncertain. Trimming shortened V by 7 bases and J by 8 bases, and 15 bases separated the two germline ends. Germline V gives CDR1 MGHDK, CDR2 SYGVNS. The CDR3 is 13 residues long. This CDR3 is CASIGQNRDIQYF. The CDR3 nucleotides are TGTGCCAGCATCGGTCAAAACCGGGACATTCAGTACTTC.

The chain combines TRBV6-2 or TRBV6-3 with TRBJ2-7; 10 nucleotides line up with TRBD2. Trimming at V came to 0 bases and at J to 1 base, leaving 9 bases not matched to a gene. The CDR3 consists of 18 residues. The germline V gene has CDR1 MNHEY and CDR2 SVGEGT. CDR3 sequence reads: CASSYSISGGVLSYEQYF. In DNA form, the CDR3 reads TGTGCCAGCAGTTACTCGATCAGCGGGGGGGTTCTTTCCTACGAGCAGTACTTC.

The V call is TRBV6-2 or TRBV6-3, the J call TRBJ1-5; D ambiguous. The germline V gene encodes CDR1 MNHEY and CDR2 SVGEGT. This CDR3 spans 14 amino acids. V was clipped by 2 bases and J by 1 base, with 6 bases between them. The chain's CDR3 is CASSYGYSNQPQHF. In nucleotides, the CDR3 is TGTGCCAGCAGTTACGGATACAGCAATCAGCCCCAGCATTTT.

There are a few counts of this clone. J is TRBJ1-4 and V is TRBV5-4; TRBD1 matches at 7 bases. CDR1 and CDR2 (germline): SGHNT, YYREEE (reference sequence). Unmatched junction bases numbered 3, after V lost 0 bases and J lost 7 bases. The CDR3 spans 14 residues. The CDR3 loop reads CASSLDRGSEKLFF. DNA of the CDR3: TGTGCCAGCAGCTTGGACAGGGGTAGTGAAAAACTGTTTTTT.

J is TRBJ1-4 and V is TRBV18; 7 positions agree with TRBD1. In germline, CDR1 is KGHSH, CDR2 LQKENI. This CDR3 spans 15 amino acids. Unmatched junction bases numbered 7, after V lost 5 bases and J lost 4 bases. CDR3 residues: CASSFRQGLNEKLFF. CDR3 bases: TGTGCCAGCTCATTCCGACAGGGCCTTAATGAAAAACTGTTTTTT.

This sequence joins TRBV28 and TRBJ1-1, with D unclear. CDR1 and CDR2 from the germline V gene are MDHEN and SYDVKM. The CDR3 totals 11 residues. V was shortened by 5 bases and J by 2 bases, with 3 bases between the two germline ends. DNA of the CDR3: TGTGCCAGCAGTCCAAACACTGAAGCTTTCTTT. Translating it yields CASSPNTEAFF.

This clone occurred once. The rearrangement links TRBV27 to TRBJ2-1, with 11 nucleotides matching TRBD2. The CDR3 covers 18 residues. Germline trimming cut 3 bases from V and 2 bases from J; bases unmatched to any gene: 9. Germline CDR1 reads MNHEY; CDR2 reads SMNVEV (reference sequence). CDR3 sequence reads: CASSFALAGGQAYNEQFF. The CDR3, as DNA: TGTGCCAGCAGTTTCGCCTTAGCGGGGGGGCAGGCCTACAATGAGCAGTTCTTC.

The V gene is TRBV9, the J gene TRBJ2-3; 11 nucleotides line up with TRBD2. The CDR3 has 15 amino acids. Looked up from germline, CDR1 is SGDLS and CDR2 is YYNGEE. V trimming: 4 bases; J trimming: 1 base; junction bases outside the gene matches: 2. CDR3 nucleotides: TGTGCCAGCAGCTTTAGCGGGGGGGGCACAGATACGCAGTATTTT. It is translated as CASSFSGGGTDTQYF.

The gene calls are TRBV5-1 and TRBJ1-2; 8 bases align to TRBD1. J was trimmed by 2 bases and V by 2 bases; bases with no gene match: 5. Germline-derived CDR1 and CDR2 are SGHRS and YFSETQ. CDR3 size: 15 residues. CDR3 residues: CASSLAGTGNYGYTF. As DNA, the CDR3 is TGCGCCAGCAGCTTAGCCGGGACAGGCAACTATGGCTACACCTTC. The full variable domain, its missing parts supplied by reference TRBV5-1 and TRBJ1-2, is KAGVTQTPRYLIKTRGQQVTLSCSPISGHRSVSWYQQTPGQGLQFLFEYFSETQRNKGNFPGRFSGRQFSNSRSEMNVSTLELGDSALYLCASSLAGTGNYGYTFGSGTRLTVV.

V gene TRBV12-3 or TRBV12-4 combines with J gene TRBJ1-5, with D unresolved. V lost 3 bases and J lost 1, with 4 bases in between. There are 13 residues in the CDR3. The CDR3 protein is CASSFRSNQPQHF. CDR3 nucleotide sequence: TGTGCCAGCAGTTTTAGAAGCAATCAGCCCCAGCATTTT.

This clone appeared a single time. The chain is built from TRBV20-1 and TRBJ2-2, with 9 nucleotides matching TRBD2. V dropped 3 bases and J dropped 2; count of bases not matched to a gene: 7. Looked up from germline, CDR1 is DFQATT and CDR2 is SNEGSKA (reference sequence). The CDR3 extends over 16 amino acids. The DNA of the CDR3 is TGCAGTGCTAGTCCCTCGCGGGGGGGAAACACCGGGGAGCTGTTTTTT. Encoded protein: CSASPSRGGNTGELFF.

CDR3 residues: CASSPTSGTTDTQYF. The CDR3 DNA follows: TGTGCCAGCAGCCCGACTAGCGGAACGACCGATACGCAGTATTTT. V gene TRBV11-3 combines with J gene TRBJ2-3; 9 bases map to TRBD2. This CDR3 spans 15 amino acids. The V gene's germline CDR1 is SGHNT and CDR2 YENEEA. After removal of 5 bases from V and 6 bases from J, the junction contained 9 bases not matched to a gene.

The rearrangement uses TRBV2 and TRBJ2-2, with D tentatively TRBD1 (6 bases). With 2 bases removed from V and 6 bases from J, the gap between germline ends came to 10 bases. The CDR3 contains 14 residues. Per the germline V gene, CDR1 is SNHLY and CDR2 is FYNNEI. CDR3 nucleotides: TGTGCCAGCAGTGAAACAGGGTGGGCCGGGGAGCTGTTTTTT. It yields the protein CASSETGWAGELFF. Full variable domain (remainder filled in from reference TRBV2 and TRBJ2-2): EPEVTQTPSHQVTQMGQEVILRCVPISNHLYFYWYRQILGQKVEFLVSFYNNEISEKSEIFDDQFSVERPDGSNFTLKIRSTKLEDSAMYFCASSETGWAGELFFGEGSRLTVL.

The gene calls are TRBV2 and TRBJ1-6, with a possible D match to TRBD1 (5 bases). Trimming left V 4 bases short and J 6 bases short, with 10 bases between. The CDR3 loop spans 14 amino acids. Germline CDR1 reads SNHLY; CDR2 reads FYNNEI. CDR3 bases: TGTGCCAGCAGTGTGAGGGACGGTAATTCACCCCTCCACTTT. It is translated as CASSVRDGNSPLHF.

This sequence joins TRBV5-1 and TRBJ2-3; no firm D call. Trimming took off 2 bases at V and 0 bases at J, with 4 bases between the two ends. CDR3 length equals 13 residues. The germline gives CDR1 SGHRS, CDR2 YFSETQ. This chain's CDR3 is CASSFSSTDTQYF. The CDR3 DNA follows: TGCGCCAGCAGCTTCTCTAGCACAGATACGCAGTATTTT. The full variable domain, in which reference TRBV5-1 and TRBJ2-3 provide the parts outside the CDR3, is KAGVTQTPRYLIKTRGQQVTLSCSPISGHRSVSWYQQTPGQGLQFLFEYFSETQRNKGNFPGRFSGRQFSNSRSEMNVSTLELGDSALYLCASSFSSTDTQYFGPGTRLTVL.

The CDR3 DNA sequence: TGCAGCGTTGACCAAAGGGGGATCTCTGGAAACACCATATATTTT. Amino acid sequence: CSVDQRGISGNTIYF. This sequence joins TRBV29-1 and TRBJ1-3; tentative D call: TRBD1 (6 bases). V was trimmed by 3 bases and J by 0 bases, leaving 12 bases between them. Germline V CDR1 and CDR2: SQVTM, ANQGSEA. The CDR3 extends over 15 amino acids.

This chain uses TRBV7-2 with TRBJ1-1; D gene ambiguous. The germline V gene encodes CDR1 SGHTA and CDR2 FQGNSA. The ends were cut back, 4 bases at V and 4 bases at J, with 25 bases in the middle. CDR3 length: 18 residues. CDR3 DNA: TGTGCCAGCAGCTCGACCCCGCTGTATGGGCCGTACCTCACTGAAGCTTTCTTT. Encoded protein: CASSSTPLYGPYLTEAFF.

V is TRBV19 and J is TRBJ1-6; 8 nucleotides line up with TRBD1. V lost 5 bases, J lost 16 bases, and 10 bases stayed unmatched. Germline CDR1 reads LNHDA; CDR2 reads SQIVND (reference sequence). The CDR3 runs to 13 residues. CDR3 coding DNA: TGTGCCAGTAGTGTTGACAGGGGTGTCCTTCTCCACTTT. It specifies CASSVDRGVLLHF.

This chain connects TRBV6-6 to TRBJ2-2; no firm D call. The ends were cut back, 6 bases at V and 0 bases at J, with 11 bases in the middle. There are 15 residues in the CDR3. CDR1 and CDR2 from the germline V gene are MNHNY and SVGAGI (reference sequence). CDR3 DNA sequence: TGTGCCAGCAGAACAGTAACCGCGAACACCGGGGAGCTGTTTTTT. Amino acid sequence: CASRTVTANTGELFF.

This chain uses TRBV6-5 with TRBJ1-2, with TRBD1 matching over 9 bases. Germline trimming cut 6 bases from V and 4 bases from J; bases unmatched to any gene: 3. CDR3 length: 13 residues. Germline CDR1 reads MNHEY; CDR2 reads SVGAGI. CDR3 coding DNA: TGTGCCAGCAGAAGGACAGGGGCCTATGGCTACACCTTC. Amino acid sequence: CASRRTGAYGYTF.

The rearrangement links TRBV19 to TRBJ2-4; 7 bases line up with TRBD1. Trimming removed 4 bases from V and 7 bases from J; junction bases left unmatched: 7. The CDR3 sequence is 14 residues long. Germline V CDR1 and CDR2: LNHDA, SQIVND (reference sequence). The CDR3 protein is CASSKAGGVNIQYF. The CDR3 DNA is TGTGCCAGTAGTAAGGCAGGGGGAGTGAACATTCAGTACTTC.

This clone was detected only a few times. V usage is TRBV9 and J usage is TRBJ2-1; D gene unclear. From germline, CDR1 is SGDLS and CDR2 YYNGEE. Between the trimmed V and J ends, which lost 0 bases and 0 bases, there was a span of 7 bases. The CDR3 has 15 amino acids. CDR3 region: CASSVDSFSYNEQFF. In DNA form, the CDR3 reads TGTGCCAGCAGCGTAGATTCTTTCTCCTACAATGAGCAGTTCTTC.